This TCR beta chain came from a study of blood T cell repertoires in COVID-19. The data were produced by immunoSEQ multiplex PCR, yet TCRdb's version contains in-frame clones alone and is incomplete. The sample has around 300,000 clones, about 89% seen once. CDR3 length: 13 residues. Regarding this clone: The junction and the germline gene differ at one end; a read error may be behind it.

V and J are TRBV12-3 or TRBV12-4 and TRBJ1-5; 10 nucleotides match TRBD1. The sequence came from a woman aged 35 to 49 who had recovered from COVID-19. Material for sequencing was PBMCs or T cells enriched from blood (not recorded which). The CDR3 region is CASSRDRGFDRDF. The CDR3 DNA reads as TGTGCCAGCAGCCGGGACAGGGGATTTGACCGGGATTTT.